Below, one T cell receptor (beta chain) is given with its context. This sample was taken from a study of T cell changes during pregnancy in multiple sclerosis. The protocol was immunoSEQ multiplex PCR, while the TCRdb copy is restricted to in-frame clones and leaves out a portion. Here the sample spans tens of thousands of clones, roughly 91% being singletons. The V gene lost 2 bases and the J gene lost 3 bases, with 26 bases spanning the gap. CDR1 is MGHRA, CDR2 YSYEKL, per germline. The CDR3 extends over 20 amino acids. This clonotype was obtained from a female donor with multiple sclerosis, enrolled in a pregnancy study. The sequenced sample was peripheral blood, obtained in the third trimester of pregnancy. V gene TRBV4-1 combines with J gene TRBJ2-4; tentatively, D is TRBD1 (5 bases). The CDR3 DNA sequence: TGCGCCAGCAGCCAAACGGTCGTCCTAAGGGGATTGAAGGTCAAAAACATTCAGTACTTC. The encoded protein is CASSQTVVLRGLKVKNIQYF.